The present T cell receptor (beta chain) was sequenced within a study of cytomegalovirus exposure and HLA in healthy donors. Study context: The 95 to 150 validation repertoires used a platform that matched the one used for the 550 to 800 first-cohort repertoires, as a later analysis reported.

These donors were members of the roughly 110-subject validation cohort, a group separate from the approximately 640-subject first cohort. The repertoire was sequenced with immunoSEQ multiplex PCR; TCRdb's copy has only in-frame clones and lacks some. The table shows about 130,000 clones, with about 93% occurring only once. Study-level points and caveats: It was 150 or so TCR beta chains that were listed as cytomegalovirus-associated.

This clone was recorded only once. No antigen is known for it. Trimming removed 0 bases at V and 0 bases at J, with 4 bases between. The CDR3 covers 15 residues. The V gene's germline CDR1 is SGHRS and CDR2 YFSETQ. The chain combines TRBV5-1 with TRBJ1-6; D gene ambiguous. The receptor was isolated from a woman between 18 and 29 years old in good health and CMV-seronegative. The sample taken for sequencing was PBMCs. CDR3 nucleotides: TGCGCCAGCAGCTTGGATAGCTCCTATAATTCACCCCTCCACTTT. Translation: CASSLDSSYNSPLHF.